The 27 T cell receptor beta chains given below trace back to one sample, sequenced in a study of read filtering for tumor transcriptome and immune sequencing. Molecular barcoded adaptors covering alpha/delta and beta/gamma chains were used on roughly 370 ng RNA. TCRdb redid the calling of the reads with MiXCR, one entry per CDR3 protein. The table includes about 60,000 distinct CDR3 sequences, roughly 13% detected once. Input material: a population of CD138-negative cells sorted from bone marrow. The source of these receptors is a donor at least 40 years old with multiple myeloma.

This clonotype showed up many times. The V call is TRBV20-1, the J call TRBJ2-3; 7 bases map to TRBD2. This CDR3 comprises 14 residues. CDR1 is DFQATT and CDR2 is SNEGSKA in the germline V gene (reference sequence). Germline trimming cut 6 bases from V and 6 bases from J; bases unmatched to any gene: 12. The CDR3 sequence: CSAAQAAGADTQYF. The CDR3, as DNA: TGCAGTGCCGCCCAGGCGGCGGGAGCCGATACGCAGTATTTT.

This clonotype was recorded at least ten times. The chain couples TRBV10-2 to TRBJ2-1, with a weak D call TRBD2 (7 bases). With 7 bases removed from V and 9 bases from J, the gap between germline ends came to 19 bases. Germline V gene data show CDR1 as WSHSY and CDR2 as SAAADI. This CDR3 region has 14 residues. CDR3 sequence: CASIQRRGGGEQFF. CDR3 DNA: TGCGCCAGCATTCAACGCAGGGGAGGGGGTGAGCAGTTCTTC.

The chain is built from TRBV12-3 or TRBV12-4 and TRBJ2-7; D is possibly TRBD2 (5 bases). The V and J ends lost 3 bases and 5 bases respectively, with 17 bases between them. The CDR3 runs 15 residues. The CDR3 sequence: CASSFDPSDGDEQYF. CDR3 in DNA: TGTGCCAGCAGTTTCGATCCATCCGACGGGGACGAGCAGTACTTC.

The chain recombines TRBV5-1 with TRBJ2-3; 7 bases line up with TRBD2. Germline-derived CDR1 and CDR2 are SGHRS and YFSETQ. V lost 5 bases to trimming and J lost 0 bases; unmatched junction nucleotides: 9. This CDR3 has 16 residues. CDR3 region: CASRPGTTTSTDTQYF. In DNA, the CDR3 is TGCGCCAGCAGGCCCGGGACTACCACTAGCACAGATACGCAGTATTTT.

This clonotype occurred many times. The chain uses TRBV29-1 and TRBJ2-1; 10 nucleotides match TRBD1. The CDR3 loop spans 16 amino acids. From germline, CDR1 is SQVTM and CDR2 ANQGSEA. J was trimmed by 3 bases and V by 0 bases; bases with no gene match: 5. For the CDR3, the DNA is TGCAGCGTTGAAGAAAGGACAGGGGGATACTACAATGAGCAGTTCTTC. It specifies CSVEERTGGYYNEQFF.

This clonotype appeared once. Just one base apart from a much larger clone, this may be a read error. The V and J genes are TRBV6-2 or TRBV6-3 and TRBJ2-7, with 7 positions matching TRBD2. CDR3 size: 16 residues. Looked up from germline, CDR1 is MNHEY and CDR2 is SVGEGT. CDR3 bases: TGTGCCAGCAGCACCGCAAGCGGGATAAGGACCTACGAGCTGTACTTC. Its protein is CASSTASGIRTYELYF.

The V gene is TRBV25-1, the J gene TRBJ2-7; D not resolved. Trimming removed 3 bases from V and 0 bases from J, with 15 bases in between. The CDR3 consists of 16 residues. Germline V CDR1 and CDR2: MGHDK, SYGVNS. CDR3 DNA: TGTGCCAGCAGTGACGCCGGCCAGAAGAGCTCCTACGAGCAGTACTTC. Translating gives CASSDAGQKSSYEQYF.

This clonotype occurred once. A much larger clone differs by one base, so this may be a read error. This sequence joins TRBV10-3 and TRBJ1-2; the D gene is possibly TRBD1 (6 bases). The CDR3 runs to 14 residues. V was clipped by 10 bases and J by 0 bases, with 15 bases between them. The germline V gene encodes CDR1 ENHRY and CDR2 SYGVKD. In nucleotides, the CDR3 is TGTGCCACACAGGGCAGCCAATCTAACTATGGCTACACCTTC. It is translated as CATQGSQSNYGYTF.

At least ten counts were recorded for this clonotype. The chain employs TRBV7-6 and TRBJ2-1; D call uncertain. There are 23 residues in the CDR3. CDR1 and CDR2 (germline): SGHVS, FNYEAQ. Trimming shortened V by 1 base and J by 6 bases, and 37 bases separated the two germline ends. CDR3 sequence: CASSLGVLKTPSTRAPFINEQFF. Here the CDR3 DNA reads TGTGCCAGCAGCTTAGGAGTCCTCAAAACCCCTTCGACTCGTGCCCCCTTTATCAATGAGCAGTTCTTC.

V gene TRBV11-2 combines with J gene TRBJ2-1, with 9 bases aligning to TRBD2. V trimming: 0 bases; J trimming: 4 bases; junction bases outside the gene matches: 1. Germline V gene sequence: CDR1 SGHAT, CDR2 FQNNGV. There are 15 residues in the CDR3. The CDR3 loop reads CASSLEGLAYNEQFF. The CDR3 bases are TGTGCCAGCAGCTTAGAGGGACTAGCTTACAATGAGCAGTTCTTC.

This clonotype came up many times. The J gene is TRBJ2-1, the V gene TRBV4-2, with a weak D call TRBD2 (5 bases). Trimming left V 2 bases short and J 2 bases short, with 13 bases between. Germline V CDR1 and CDR2: LGHNA, YNFKEQ. This CDR3 comprises 16 residues. This chain's CDR3 is CASSQPDSSTYNEQFF. DNA for the CDR3: TGTGCCAGCAGCCAACCGGACTCGAGTACCTACAATGAGCAGTTCTTC.

This clonotype was found many times. The chain is built from TRBV7-9 and TRBJ1-1, with 9 bases aligning to TRBD1. The CDR3 is made up of 16 amino acids. J lost 1 base, V lost 4 bases, and 7 bases had no gene match. The V gene's germline CDR1 is SEHNR and CDR2 FQNEAQ (reference sequence). The CDR3 nucleotides read TGTGCCAGCAGCTCCCACAGGGGGCCGCGGAACACTGAAGCTTTCTTT. It specifies CASSSHRGPRNTEAFF. Combining the CDR3 with reference TRBV7-9 and TRBJ1-1 gives the whole variable domain DTGVSQNPRHKITKRGQNVTFRCDPISEHNRLYWYRQTLGQGPEFLTYFQNEAQLEKSRLLSDRFSAERPKGSFSTLEIQRTEQGDSAMYLCASSSHRGPRNTEAFFGQGTRLTVV.

Ten or more counts support this clonotype. CDR3 region: CASREQLNTEAFF. The DNA of the CDR3 is TGTGCCAGCAGAGAACAGCTGAACACTGAAGCTTTCTTT. This chain uses TRBV4-2 with TRBJ1-1; no definite D call. CDR1 LGHNA and CDR2 YNFKEQ come from the germline V gene. The CDR3 covers 13 residues. Trimming removed 6 bases at V and 0 bases at J, with 8 bases between.

Comments on this clonotype: This clone may be a read error of a much larger clone one base away. Because it lacks the conserved phenylalanine or tryptophan at the end, this CDR3 is likely a read error. The rearrangement joins TRBV7-9 to TRBJ2-2; 13 positions agree with TRBD2. Unmatched junction bases numbered 21, after V lost 5 bases and J lost 6 bases. Looked up from germline, CDR1 is SEHNR and CDR2 is FQNEAQ (reference sequence). The CDR3 is made up of 21 amino acids. The CDR3 DNA is TGTGCCAGCAGCCGCCCATCCCTCGGACTAGCGGGAGATGGGTTTGCCGGGGAGCTGTTTCTT. Protein product: CASSRPSLGLAGDGFAGELFL.

This clonotype was observed at least ten times. The gene calls are TRBV5-1 and TRBJ2-1; D not certain. Germline-derived CDR1 and CDR2 are SGHRS and YFSETQ. Deletions cut 4 bases from V and 0 bases from J, with 5 bases between. CDR3 length: 13 amino acids. CDR3 DNA: TGCGCCAGCAGCGGCGGCTCCTACAATGAGCAGTTCTTC. As protein: CASSGGSYNEQFF.

The sample holds a few counts of this clonotype. This may be a read error: a much more frequent sequence differs by one nucleotide. Given the absence of the conserved phenylalanine or tryptophan at the CDR3 end, a read error is likely. The chain employs TRBV12-3 or TRBV12-4 and TRBJ1-2; D is perhaps TRBD1 (5 bases). This CDR3 has 15 residues. V was cut by 4 bases and J by 4 bases, with 16 bases left in between. CDR3 loop: CASSSLGGLIYGYTL. DNA of the CDR3: TGTGCCAGCAGTTCTCTGGGGGGACTCATCTATGGCTACACCCTC.

This clonotype was counted ten times or more. V gene TRBV28 combines with J gene TRBJ2-7; TRBD2 is a possible D gene (5 bases). V was shortened by 6 bases and J by 0 bases, with 12 bases between the two germline ends. This CDR3 spans 14 amino acids. Germline CDR1 reads MDHEN; CDR2 reads SYDVKM. The CDR3 loop reads CASSLTSISYEQYF. CDR3 nucleotides: TGTGCCAGCAGCCTCACTAGTATCTCCTACGAGCAGTACTTC.

This clonotype was recorded a few times. Sequence at one end of the junction differs from germline and may be a read error. J is TRBJ2-1 and V is TRBV28, with 8 bases lining up with TRBD2. The length of the CDR3 is 17 residues. CDR1 and CDR2 (germline): MDHEN, SYDVKM. In nucleotides, the CDR3 is TGTGCCAGCAGTTCTTTATCCGGTAGCGGGGTATTCAATGAGCAGCTCTTC. It encodes CASSSLSGSGVFNEQLF.

With regard to this clonotype: Its ends do not fully match the called genes, so a read error is possible. The rearrangement uses TRBV7-3 and TRBJ2-6, with 10 bases fitting TRBD1. Germline-derived CDR1 and CDR2 are SGHTA and FQGTGA. This CDR3 has 15 amino acids. CDR3 coding DNA: TGTGCCAGCAATTCCCAGGGGACAGGGGCCTACGTCCTGACTTTC. It is translated as CASNSQGTGAYVLTF.

The table lists this clonotype with a few counts. Mismatch with germline at one junction end may stem from a read error. J is TRBJ2-7 and V is TRBV30, with D possibly matching TRBD2 (6 bases). The CDR3 extends over 16 amino acids. Germline CDR1 GTSNPN, CDR2 SVGIG (reference sequence). DNA of the CDR3: TGTGCCTGGACCCCCGGCTGGAGCGGGCTCTCCTGCGAGCAGTACTTC. The encoded protein is CAWTPGWSGLSCEQYF.

In this sample, this clonotype turned up many times. The gene calls are TRBV24-1 and TRBJ2-3; D not certain. CDR1 and CDR2 (germline): KGHDR, SFDVKD. CDR3 size: 14 residues. V dropped 4 bases and J dropped 2 bases, with 9 bases sitting between them. The CDR3 region has the DNA TGTGCCACCAGTGACCCGCGTACCACAGATACGCAGTATTTT. It yields the protein CATSDPRTTDTQYF.

This clonotype was picked up many times. In nucleotides, the CDR3 is TGTGCTAGTGGCCCCTCGGGAGGGATGGGGGAGACCCAGTACTTC. Encoded protein: CASGPSGGMGETQYF. V is TRBV12-5 and J is TRBJ2-5, with 8 bases fitting TRBD2. With V trimmed by 6 bases and J by 5 bases, 11 bases remained unmatched. The germline V gene has CDR1 LGHNT and CDR2 FRNRAP. The CDR3 sequence is 15 residues long.

This clonotype was detected ten times or more. This rearrangement joins TRBV7-6 to TRBJ2-7, with TRBD2 matching 15 bases. With 5 bases clipped from V and 9 bases from J, the junction kept 17 bases outside the gene matches. Germline-derived CDR1 and CDR2 are SGHVS and FNYEAQ. There are 18 residues in the CDR3. The CDR3 loop reads CASSPGTDLGLAGGGQYF. CDR3 bases: TGTGCCAGCAGCCCGGGGACAGACCTGGGACTAGCGGGAGGAGGGCAGTACTTC.

This clonotype was seen many times. The rearrangement uses TRBV7-9 and TRBJ1-1; D is perhaps TRBD1 (5 bases). Germline V gene data show CDR1 as SEHNR and CDR2 as FQNEAQ (reference sequence). Deletions cut 4 bases from V and 1 base from J, with 19 bases between. The length of the CDR3 is 17 residues. Here the CDR3 reads CASSWGDLGPRNTEAFF. The CDR3 DNA reads TGTGCCAGCAGCTGGGGAGATTTGGGACCGAGGAACACTGAAGCTTTCTTT.

This clonotype was seen at least ten times. The chain combines TRBV6-1 with TRBJ2-5; 12 nucleotides align to TRBD2. The V gene's germline CDR1 is MNHNS and CDR2 SASEGT. The length of the CDR3 is 16 residues. V lost 7 bases, J lost 1 base, and 7 bases stayed unmatched. Here the CDR3 DNA reads TGTGCCAGCACTAAACTAGCGGGAGGTGGCCAAGAGACCCAGTACTTC. It yields the protein CASTKLAGGGQETQYF.

The CDR3 region has the DNA TGTGCCTGGGGTTTGCGGCAGGGTAGAGAAAAACTGTTTTTT. This codes for CAWGLRQGREKLFF. The V gene is TRBV30, the J gene TRBJ1-4, with a weak D call TRBD1 (5 bases). There are 14 residues in the CDR3. Trimming removed 5 bases from V and 8 bases from J, with 18 bases in between. The V gene's germline CDR1 is GTSNPN and CDR2 SVGIG (reference sequence).

In regard to this clonotype: One end of the junction fails to match germline, which may point to a read error. The chain has TRBV5-1 and TRBJ2-7; D may be TRBD1 (6 bases). The CDR3 covers 13 residues. Per germline, CDR1 SGHRS and CDR2 YFSETQ. This CDR3 is CAGSTEGGYEQYF. CDR3 nucleotides: TGCGCCGGCAGCACAGAAGGGGGATACGAGCAGTACTTC.